This is a list of T cell receptor beta chains from one sample in a study of T cells in Graves' hyperthyroidism and ophthalmopathy. One entry per CDR3 protein, called by TCRdb with MiXCR from the multiplex PCR reads. The table includes around 55,000 distinct CDR3 sequences, under 50% detected once. The specimen was blood. The origin of the receptors is a woman aged 45-59 years with Graves' ophthalmopathy. The CDR3 runs from the conserved cysteine through the conserved F or W. The order of the fields is clone size, J gene, D gene, V gene, CDR3 protein, CDR3 DNA. A D gene is named only where the DNA matches it firmly. Rows may omit the clone size; those that give it use once, few, many or a size class.

>many|TRBJ1-4|.|TRBV4-1
CASSQEGQGSEKLFF
TGCGCCAGCAGCCAAGAAGGGCAGGGGTCTGAAAAACTGTTTTTT
>.|TRBJ1-3|TRBD1|TRBV2
CASSPDRAGTGNTIYF
TGTGCCAGCAGTCCTGACAGGGCGGGTACTGGAAACACCATATATTTT
>many|TRBJ2-1|TRBD2|TRBV11-3
CASSPRGGGNEQFF
TGTGCCAGCAGCCCTCGCGGGGGGGGGAATGAGCAGTTCTTC
>medium-sized|TRBJ2-3|TRBD1|TRBV7-3
CASSTGGGRDTQYF
TGTGCCAGCAGCACAGGGGGCGGAAGAGATACGCAGTATTTT
>.|TRBJ2-1|TRBD2|TRBV7-2
CASSSGLAGGALSNEQFF
TGTGCCAGCAGCTCGGGACTAGCGGGAGGGGCCTTAAGCAATGAGCAGTTCTTC
>.|TRBJ2-7|.|TRBV15
CATSRGGLNYEQYF
TGTGCCACCAGCAGGGGAGGCCTCAACTACGAGCAGTACTTC
>many|TRBJ1-1|.|TRBV4-3
CASSQDFSSNTEAFF
TGCGCCAGCAGCCAAGATTTTAGCTCGAACACTGAAGCTTTCTTT
>.|TRBJ2-2|.|TRBV5-1
CASSLEAGTRNTGELFF
TGCGCCAGCAGCTTGGAGGCTGGGACAAGAAACACCGGGGAGCTGTTTTTT
>many|TRBJ2-5|.|TRBV5-1
CASSLGMSETQYF
TGCGCCAGCAGCTTGGGTATGTCGGAGACCCAGTACTTC
>many|TRBJ2-7|.|TRBV6-1
CASSAAGGSSYEQYF
TGTGCCAGCAGTGCCGCAGGTGGAAGCTCCTACGAGCAGTACTTC
>few|TRBJ1-4|.|TRBV29-1
CSVEGRTEETLFF
TGCAGCGTTGAAGGGCGGACAGAGGAAACACTGTTTTTT
>many|TRBJ1-5|.|TRBV19
CASSIVIPNQPQHF
TGTGCCAGTAGTATAGTCATCCCCAATCAGCCCCAGCATTTT
>many|TRBJ2-7|.|TRBV5-4
CASSFVGTYEQYF
TGTGCCAGCAGCTTCGTCGGGACCTACGAGCAGTACTTC
>many|TRBJ2-5|TRBD1|TRBV20-1
CSAREQGAAQETQYF
TGCAGTGCTAGAGAGCAGGGGGCAGCCCAAGAGACCCAGTACTTC
>.|TRBJ2-2|.|TRBV10-2
CASSEQRPPGAELFF
TGCGCCAGCAGTGAGCAAAGGCCACCCGGCGCGGAGCTGTTTTTT
>.|TRBJ1-2|.|TRBV29-1
CSVEDDSGEDGYTF
TGCAGCGTTGAAGATGACTCGGGGGAGGATGGCTACACCTTC
>many|TRBJ1-2|.|TRBV12-3/TRBV12-4
CASSLASRVGGYTF
TGTGCCAGCAGTTTAGCATCCAGGGTTGGTGGCTACACCTTC
>.|TRBJ2-1|TRBD2|TRBV7-2
CASSLGGAGISYNEQFF
TGTGCCAGCAGCTTAGGCGGAGCGGGGATCTCCTACAATGAGCAGTTCTTC
>.|TRBJ2-6|TRBD2|TRBV7-2
CASSLARGSSGANVLTF
TGTGCCAGCAGCTTGGCGCGGGGGAGCTCTGGGGCCAACGTCCTGACTTTC
>.|TRBJ2-3|.|TRBV19
CASSIAWGAADTQYF
TGTGCCAGTAGTATAGCCTGGGGGGCGGCAGATACGCAGTATTTT
>many|TRBJ2-7|TRBD2|TRBV6-5
CASSYSVRVTSGTYEQYF
TGTGCCAGCAGTTACTCGGTGAGAGTCACTAGCGGGACCTACGAGCAGTACTTC
>.|TRBJ2-1|.|TRBV19
CASSMESMHGNEQFF
TGTGCCAGTAGTATGGAGTCAATGCATGGTAATGAGCAGTTCTTC
>.|TRBJ2-6|TRBD2|TRBV11-1
CASSLTSGVYVLTF
TGTGCCAGCAGCTTAACTAGCGGGGTCTACGTCCTGACTTTC
>many|TRBJ2-7|.|TRBV6-1
CASSEANTGTSTYEQYF
TGTGCCAGCAGTGAAGCTAACACAGGGACCAGCACCTACGAGCAGTACTTC
>medium-sized|TRBJ2-1|.|TRBV7-2
CASSAGRHNEQFF
TGTGCCAGCAGCGCAGGACGGCACAATGAGCAGTTCTTC
>.|TRBJ2-1|TRBD1|TRBV20-1
CSAFPGQGRDEQFF
TGCAGTGCCTTTCCCGGACAGGGGCGGGATGAGCAGTTCTTC
>few|TRBJ1-1|TRBD1|TRBV27
CASSSAGGETEAFF
TGTGCCAGCAGTTCCGCAGGGGGAGAAACTGAAGCTTTCTTT
>.|TRBJ2-7|TRBD2|TRBV19
CASSITRLAGSGELYF
TGTGCCAGTAGTATTACGAGACTAGCGGGGTCCGGGGAGCTGTACTTC
>.|TRBJ2-3|TRBD1|TRBV7-2
CASSSAGTGESDTQYF
TGTGCCAGCAGCTCCGCCGGGACAGGGGAAAGCGATACGCAGTATTTT